The clone carrying this T cell receptor beta chain was detected only a few times. What it recognizes is unknown. This record belongs to a study of human T cells and chemical hapten exposure. Study summary: Alopecia universalis, totalis or areata was present in patients who were mostly female.

Described time point: patch test 1, 2 weeks after DPC sensitization. The treatment: therapeutic diphenylcyclopropenone sensitization with weekly scalp DPC. The library attached unique molecular identifiers to individual cDNA molecules. A single record per CDR3 protein comes from TCRdb applying MiXCR to the RACE reads. The repertoire holds around 110,000 distinct CDR3 sequences, about 12% seen once, with 1.1% to 1.5% in the top ten. Study results and limitations: Having alopecia, donors may respond immunologically unlike healthy people.

CDR1 MDHEN and CDR2 SYDVKM come from the germline V gene. The germline V and J ends were trimmed by 11 bases and 4 bases, with 12 bases remaining between them. The CDR3 length is 12 residues. The rearrangement joins TRBV28 to TRBJ1-3, with D perhaps TRBD1 (5 bases). This receptor was identified in a woman aged 45-60 years with alopecia areata. Some clones in this sample may be carry-over from other donors' samples. This material consisted of whole blood, taken in connection with sensitization to the hapten diphenylcyclopropenone (DPC). CDR3 coding DNA: TGTGCCGTCCCGGGACGGGGAAACACCATATATTTT. Its protein product is CAVPGRGNTIYF.